Listed below are T cell receptor beta chains from one sample, sequenced in a study of cytomegalovirus exposure and HLA in healthy donors. TCRdb's table, derived via immunoSEQ multiplex PCR, lists solely in-frame clones and lacks some. The sample contains some 150,000 clones, approximately 71% of which appear only once. Material: PBMCs. The receptors derive from a man aged 35 to 55 in good health and CMV-seronegative. The CDR3 runs from the conserved cysteine through the conserved F or W. Each record gives: clone size, D gene, J gene, V gene, CDR3 protein, CDR3 DNA. The D gene is left open where the match is weak. Rows may omit the clone size; those that give it use once, few, many or a size class.

abundance: .
d_gene: .
j_gene: TRBJ1-1
v_gene: TRBV4-2
CDR3aa: CATTRGSGEAFF
CDR3nt: TGTGCCACTACGCGGGGTTCAGGAGAAGCTTTCTTT

abundance: .
d_gene: .
j_gene: TRBJ2-3
v_gene: TRBV20-1
CDR3aa: CSASTSDTQYF
CDR3nt: TGCAGTGCTAGCACTTCAGATACGCAGTATTTT

abundance: .
d_gene: .
j_gene: TRBJ2-3
v_gene: TRBV7-2
CDR3aa: CASSLGSGGLSTDTQYF
CDR3nt: TGTGCCAGCAGCTTAGGGTCCGGGGGTCTTAGCACAGATACGCAGTATTTT

abundance: few
d_gene: .
j_gene: TRBJ1-1
v_gene: TRBV18
CDR3aa: CASSPQGARGNTEAFF
CDR3nt: TGTGCCAGCTCACCTCAAGGGGCCCGCGGTAACACTGAAGCTTTCTTT

abundance: .
d_gene: .
j_gene: TRBJ2-7
v_gene: TRBV7-9
CDR3aa: CASNGGFVEQYF
CDR3nt: TGTGCCAGCAATGGGGGGTTTGTCGAGCAGTACTTC

abundance: .
d_gene: TRBD1
j_gene: TRBJ2-7
v_gene: TRBV7-2
CDR3aa: CASSLEQGLYEQYF
CDR3nt: TGTGCCAGCAGCTTAGAACAGGGGCTCTACGAGCAGTACTTC

abundance: .
d_gene: TRBD2
j_gene: TRBJ2-2
v_gene: TRBV27
CDR3aa: CASSLSGGGAITGELFF
CDR3nt: TGTGCCAGCAGTTTATCGGGGGGAGGGGCGATTACCGGGGAGCTGTTTTTT

abundance: once
d_gene: TRBD1
j_gene: TRBJ1-6
v_gene: TRBV19
CDR3aa: CATNQGGDSPLHF
CDR3nt: TGTGCCACAAACCAGGGGGGCGATTCACCCCTCCACTTT

abundance: .
d_gene: TRBD1
j_gene: TRBJ1-2
v_gene: TRBV30
CDR3aa: CAWSVTQGDGYTF
CDR3nt: TGTGCCTGGAGTGTCACACAGGGGGACGGCTACACCTTC

abundance: few
d_gene: TRBD1
j_gene: TRBJ1-2
v_gene: TRBV4-1
CDR3aa: CASKYSRQGHYGYTF
CDR3nt: TGCGCCAGCAAGTACAGTCGACAGGGGCACTATGGCTACACCTTC

abundance: .
d_gene: .
j_gene: TRBJ2-3
v_gene: TRBV7-3
CDR3aa: CASSPGPTAGTQYF
CDR3nt: TGTGCCAGCAGCCCAGGTCCCACGGCGGGTACGCAGTATTTT

abundance: .
d_gene: TRBD2
j_gene: TRBJ2-1
v_gene: TRBV13
CDR3aa: CASSLGGTSGGAPLGQFF
CDR3nt: TGTGCCAGCAGCCTAGGGGGGACTAGCGGGGGGGCTCCACTGGGGCAGTTCTTC

abundance: .
d_gene: .
j_gene: TRBJ1-6
v_gene: TRBV7-9
CDR3aa: CASSLVAGGNSPLHF
CDR3nt: TGTGCCAGCAGCTTAGTAGCGGGGGGGAATTCACCCCTCCACTTT

abundance: .
d_gene: .
j_gene: TRBJ2-7
v_gene: TRBV9
CDR3aa: CASSVGPGIDYEQYF
CDR3nt: TGTGCCAGCAGCGTAGGTCCGGGGATCGACTACGAGCAGTACTTC

abundance: .
d_gene: .
j_gene: TRBJ1-6
v_gene: TRBV2
CDR3aa: CASSTEKYNSPLHF
CDR3nt: TGTGCCAGCAGTACAGAAAAATATAATTCACCCCTCCACTTT

abundance: once
d_gene: TRBD1
j_gene: TRBJ1-2
v_gene: TRBV19
CDR3aa: CASSAGQTGGEDGYTF
CDR3nt: TGTGCCAGTAGTGCAGGACAAACAGGGGGCGAGGATGGCTACACCTTC

abundance: .
d_gene: TRBD1
j_gene: TRBJ2-7
v_gene: TRBV2
CDR3aa: CASSENRQGLYEQYF
CDR3nt: TGTGCCAGCAGCGAAAATCGACAGGGGTTGTACGAGCAGTACTTC

abundance: .
d_gene: TRBD1
j_gene: TRBJ1-2
v_gene: TRBV15
CDR3aa: CATRRDRGNYGYTF
CDR3nt: TGTGCCACCAGGAGGGACAGGGGAAATTATGGCTACACCTTC

abundance: .
d_gene: TRBD2
j_gene: TRBJ2-1
v_gene: TRBV6-1
CDR3aa: CASSGGLVREQFF
CDR3nt: TGTGCCAGCAGTGGAGGACTAGTACGTGAGCAGTTCTTC

abundance: .
d_gene: TRBD1
j_gene: TRBJ2-7
v_gene: TRBV28
CDR3aa: CASRDQGVGYEQYF
CDR3nt: TGTGCCAGCAGAGACCAGGGGGTGGGCTACGAGCAGTACTTC

abundance: .
d_gene: .
j_gene: TRBJ1-2
v_gene: TRBV5-5
CDR3aa: CASSTGLNYGYTF
CDR3nt: TGTGCCAGCAGCACTGGACTGAACTATGGCTACACCTTC

abundance: once
d_gene: TRBD2
j_gene: TRBJ2-1
v_gene: TRBV4-2
CDR3aa: CASRRGGNEQFF
CDR3nt: TGTGCCAGCAGGCGGGGGGGCAATGAGCAGTTCTTC

abundance: few
d_gene: .
j_gene: TRBJ2-1
v_gene: TRBV6-5
CDR3aa: CASSPPGYNEQFF
CDR3nt: TGTGCCAGCAGCCCCCCCGGTTACAATGAGCAGTTCTTC

abundance: .
d_gene: TRBD2
j_gene: TRBJ2-7
v_gene: TRBV11-1
CDR3aa: CASSPSGRPSGTYEQYF
CDR3nt: TGTGCCAGCAGCCCCTCCGGAAGGCCTAGCGGGACCTACGAGCAGTACTTC

abundance: .
d_gene: .
j_gene: TRBJ2-7
v_gene: TRBV4-3
CDR3aa: CASSQDLGAVYEQYF
CDR3nt: TGCGCCAGCAGCCAAGATCTAGGGGCAGTTTACGAGCAGTACTTC

abundance: .
d_gene: TRBD1
j_gene: TRBJ2-1
v_gene: TRBV18
CDR3aa: CASSQDRGLGNEQFF
CDR3nt: TGTGCCAGCTCACAGGACAGGGGTCTAGGGAATGAGCAGTTCTTC

abundance: .
d_gene: TRBD1
j_gene: TRBJ1-2
v_gene: TRBV9
CDR3aa: CASSVDQGVDYGYTF
CDR3nt: TGTGCCAGCAGCGTAGACCAGGGGGTGGACTATGGCTACACCTTC

abundance: .
d_gene: TRBD1
j_gene: TRBJ1-1
v_gene: TRBV5-1
CDR3aa: CASSVQGAGNTEAFF
CDR3nt: TGCGCCAGCAGCGTACAGGGGGCGGGGAACACTGAAGCTTTCTTT

abundance: .
d_gene: .
j_gene: TRBJ2-1
v_gene: TRBV7-8
CDR3aa: CASSAFTAYNEQFF
CDR3nt: TGTGCCAGCAGCGCCTTTACTGCTTACAATGAGCAGTTCTTC

abundance: .
d_gene: .
j_gene: TRBJ1-2
v_gene: TRBV27
CDR3aa: CASSSQGRGFYGYTF
CDR3nt: TGTGCCAGCAGTTCTCAGGGAAGGGGGTTCTATGGCTACACCTTC

abundance: .
d_gene: TRBD1
j_gene: TRBJ1-6
v_gene: TRBV5-1
CDR3aa: CASSLEGQVSPLHF
CDR3nt: TGCGCCAGCAGCTTGGAGGGACAGGTTTCACCCCTCCACTTT

abundance: .
d_gene: .
j_gene: TRBJ1-1
v_gene: TRBV7-9
CDR3aa: CASIPPMNTEAFF
CDR3nt: TGTGCCAGCATTCCCCCAATGAACACTGAAGCTTTCTTT

abundance: few
d_gene: .
j_gene: TRBJ1-1
v_gene: TRBV5-1
CDR3aa: CASSLPATEAFF
CDR3nt: TGCGCCAGCAGCCTCCCGGCGACAGAAGCTTTCTTT

abundance: .
d_gene: .
j_gene: TRBJ1-6
v_gene: TRBV27
CDR3aa: CASSSSRGSPLHF
CDR3nt: TGTGCCAGCAGTTCCAGTCGCGGGTCACCCCTCCACTTT

abundance: .
d_gene: .
j_gene: TRBJ2-3
v_gene: TRBV7-9
CDR3aa: CASSHPAGNEDTQYF
CDR3nt: TGTGCCAGCAGCCACCCGGCCGGGAATGAGGATACGCAGTATTTT

abundance: .
d_gene: TRBD1
j_gene: TRBJ1-2
v_gene: TRBV9
CDR3aa: CASSLHREQGALGYTF
CDR3nt: TGTGCCAGCAGCCTCCATCGGGAACAGGGGGCTCTTGGCTACACCTTC

abundance: .
d_gene: .
j_gene: TRBJ2-7
v_gene: TRBV11-3
CDR3aa: CASSLEAGSYEQYF
CDR3nt: TGTGCCAGCAGCTTAGAGGCAGGCTCCTACGAGCAGTACTTC

abundance: .
d_gene: TRBD1
j_gene: TRBJ2-2
v_gene: TRBV11-2
CDR3aa: CASSLVDRGSGELFF
CDR3nt: TGTGCCAGCAGCTTAGTTGACAGGGGTTCCGGGGAGCTGTTTTTT

abundance: once
d_gene: TRBD2
j_gene: TRBJ2-3
v_gene: TRBV7-9
CDR3aa: CASSPTSGGKKDTQYF
CDR3nt: TGTGCCAGCAGCCCTACTAGCGGGGGTAAGAAAGATACGCAGTATTTT

abundance: .
d_gene: TRBD2
j_gene: TRBJ2-7
v_gene: TRBV27
CDR3aa: CASTATSGGAYEQYF
CDR3nt: TGTGCCAGCACCGCGACTAGCGGGGGGGCCTACGAGCAGTACTTC

abundance: .
d_gene: TRBD2
j_gene: TRBJ2-3
v_gene: TRBV4-3
CDR3aa: CASSRTSGLTDTQYF
CDR3nt: TGCGCCAGCAGCCGGACTAGCGGGCTTACAGATACGCAGTATTTT

abundance: few
d_gene: .
j_gene: TRBJ1-1
v_gene: TRBV2
CDR3aa: CASSIMNTEAFF
CDR3nt: TGTGCCAGCAGCATCATGAACACTGAAGCTTTCTTT

abundance: once
d_gene: TRBD1
j_gene: TRBJ2-1
v_gene: TRBV7-3
CDR3aa: CASSPGGTGLDEQFF
CDR3nt: TGTGCCAGCAGCCCAGGGGGGACAGGGCTTGATGAGCAGTTCTTC

abundance: .
d_gene: .
j_gene: TRBJ1-2
v_gene: TRBV4-1
CDR3aa: CASSRLLTGNYGYTF
CDR3nt: TGCGCCAGCAGCCGCCTATTAACAGGGAACTATGGCTACACCTTC

abundance: .
d_gene: TRBD1
j_gene: TRBJ1-1
v_gene: TRBV5-5
CDR3aa: CASSLGQGRTEAFF
CDR3nt: TGTGCCAGCAGCTTAGGACAGGGTCGGACTGAAGCTTTCTTT

abundance: .
d_gene: TRBD1
j_gene: TRBJ1-1
v_gene: TRBV5-1
CDR3aa: CASSIPGQGLNTEAFF
CDR3nt: TGCGCCAGCAGCATCCCCGGACAGGGTTTGAACACTGAAGCTTTCTTT

abundance: .
d_gene: TRBD2
j_gene: TRBJ2-3
v_gene: TRBV6-1
CDR3aa: CASTTSGLTDTQYF
CDR3nt: TGTGCCAGCACCACTAGCGGCCTCACAGATACGCAGTATTTT

abundance: .
d_gene: .
j_gene: TRBJ1-1
v_gene: TRBV6-5
CDR3aa: CASRGGRGDWEAFF
CDR3nt: TGTGCGTCGCGGGGGGGTCGGGGAGATTGGGAAGCTTTCTTT

abundance: once
d_gene: TRBD1
j_gene: TRBJ1-1
v_gene: TRBV2
CDR3aa: CASRKLMGQVFSTEAFF
CDR3nt: TGTGCCAGCAGGAAATTAATGGGACAGGTTTTTTCCACTGAAGCTTTCTTT

abundance: .
d_gene: TRBD2
j_gene: TRBJ2-3
v_gene: TRBV11-3
CDR3aa: CASSLMSGGTDTQYF
CDR3nt: TGTGCCAGCAGCTTAATGAGCGGGGGCACAGATACGCAGTATTTT

abundance: .
d_gene: TRBD1
j_gene: TRBJ1-6
v_gene: TRBV6-1
CDR3aa: CASSEGEQGYNSPLHF
CDR3nt: TGTGCCAGCAGTGAGGGAGAACAGGGGTATAATTCACCCCTCCACTTT